Below, 20 T cell receptor beta chains from the same sample are listed, as sequenced in a study of regulatory T cells in long-lasting Graves disease. Time point specified: newly diagnosed GD, antithyroid drugs for less than 3 months. With RNA extracted from PBMCs as input, the TCR library was made. Arm-PCR of CDR3 regions and iRepertoire HTBI primers were the basis on which TCR beta libraries were built. A single record per CDR3 protein comes from TCRdb applying MiXCR to the multiplex PCR reads. The sample contains approximately 400,000 distinct CDR3 sequences, 12% of which appear only once. These data were also filed under a second study, of T cells in Graves' hyperthyroidism and ophthalmopathy.

Sequenced material: peripheral blood mononuclear cells (PBMCs), taken at new diagnosis, from a patient treated with antithyroid drugs. The receptors come from a young woman with Graves disease.

This clonotype was observed many times. The chain employs TRBV20-1 and TRBJ2-3; D gene ambiguous. With 3 bases removed from V and 4 bases from J, the gap between germline ends came to 5 bases. The CDR3 sequence is 11 residues long. Germline V gene sequence: CDR1 DFQATT, CDR2 SNEGSKA (reference sequence). CDR3 bases: TGCAGTGCTAGGAACGCAGATACGCAGTATTTT. Translated: CSARNADTQYF.

This clonotype was picked up a small number of times. The chain has TRBV19 and TRBJ2-1; 7 bases fit TRBD1. Germline V gives CDR1 LNHDA, CDR2 SQIVND (reference sequence). The CDR3 extends over 15 amino acids. V lost 7 bases to trimming and J lost 0 bases; unmatched junction nucleotides: 6. DNA of the CDR3: TGTGCCAGTAAGAGACAGGGTCCCTCCTACAATGAGCAGTTCTTC. Its translation: CASKRQGPSYNEQFF.

This clonotype occurred many times. This chain connects TRBV30 to TRBJ1-2, with D unclear. CDR1 is GTSNPN and CDR2 is SVGIG in the germline V gene (reference sequence). The CDR3 loop spans 11 amino acids. V gave up 7 bases and J gave up 4 bases, with 10 bases separating them. CDR3: CAFTDGYGYTF. The CDR3 nucleotides read TGTGCCTTTACGGACGGCTATGGCTACACCTTC.

This clonotype has a handful of counts. The chain is built from TRBV4-1 and TRBJ2-7; the match to TRBD2 covers 11 bases. In germline, CDR1 is MGHRA, CDR2 YSYEKL. The CDR3 sequence is 16 residues long. J lost 6 bases, V lost 3 bases, and 10 bases had no gene match. CDR3 sequence reads: CASSHAPGLAAREQYF. CDR3 coding DNA: TGCGCCAGCAGCCATGCCCCGGGACTAGCGGCCCGCGAGCAGTACTTC.

This clonotype has a handful of counts. The V call is TRBV20-1, the J call TRBJ2-1, with 11 bases fitting TRBD2. The ends lost 3 bases at V and 4 bases at J; junction bases unmatched: 8. The germline CDR1 and CDR2 sequences are DFQATT and SNEGSKA (reference sequence). This CDR3 comprises 16 residues. CDR3 region: CSARKLAGVGYNEQFF. CDR3 DNA: TGCAGTGCTAGGAAACTAGCGGGAGTAGGGTACAATGAGCAGTTCTTC.

This clonotype was seen a handful of times. This chain joins TRBV25-1 and TRBJ2-2; maybe TRBD2 (6 bases). CDR3 length equals 15 residues. V shed 5 bases and J shed 3 bases, with 13 bases lying between them. Germline CDR1 MGHDK, CDR2 SYGVNS. CDR3 sequence: CASSWTGGDTGELFF. The CDR3 nucleotides are TGTGCCAGCAGTTGGACCGGAGGGGACACCGGGGAGCTGTTTTTT. Full variable domain (outside the CDR3, taken from reference TRBV25-1 and TRBJ2-2): EADIYQTPRYLVIGTGKKITLECSQTMGHDKMYWYQQDPGMELHLIHYSYGVNSTEKGDLSSESTVSRIRTEHFPLTLESARPSHTSQYLCASSWTGGDTGELFFGEGSRLTVL.

In this sample, this clonotype turned up many times. V and J are TRBV15 and TRBJ2-3, with TRBD2 matching 9 bases. Trimming at V came to 1 base and at J to 6 bases, leaving 11 bases not matched to a gene. There are 17 residues in the CDR3. Per germline, CDR1 LNHNV and CDR2 YYDKDF (reference sequence). Written as DNA, the CDR3 is TGTGCCACCAGCAGAGGGGACCTAGCGGGGAGACGGGATACGCAGTATTTT. Protein: CATSRGDLAGRRDTQYF.

The V and J genes are TRBV7-3 and TRBJ2-6; the D gene is possibly TRBD1 (6 bases). Germline assignment: CDR1 SGHTA and CDR2 FQGTGA. This CDR3 is built from 15 residues. Trimming left V 5 bases short and J 2 bases short, with 10 bases between. CDR3 coding DNA: TGTGCCAGCAGCCACCCAGGGGCTGGGGCCAACGTCCTGACTTTC. This gives the protein CASSHPGAGANVLTF.

This clonotype was counted at least ten times. The gene calls are TRBV6-1 and TRBJ1-6; D perhaps matches TRBD1 (5 bases). Germline V gene lookup returns CDR1 MNHNS and CDR2 SASEGT. CDR3 length equals 13 residues. The V and J ends lost 8 bases and 10 bases respectively, with 15 bases between them. The CDR3: CASWDQVTSPLHF. The CDR3 bases are TGTGCCAGCTGGGACCAGGTGACCTCACCCCTCCACTTT.

This clonotype was counted many times. The chain couples TRBV24-1 to TRBJ2-1; TRBD2 aligns across 7 bases. V gave up 5 bases and J gave up 8 bases; unmatched junction bases: 11. Germline CDR1 reads KGHDR; CDR2 reads SFDVKD. The CDR3 runs 15 residues. Here the CDR3 reads CATSGGGMIGDEQFF. The DNA for the CDR3 is TGTGCCACCAGTGGGGGAGGGATGATCGGGGATGAGCAGTTCTTC.

Ten or more counts support this clonotype. This chain connects TRBV7-3 to TRBJ2-1, with a weak D call TRBD2 (5 bases). This CDR3 comprises 14 residues. In germline, CDR1 is SGHTA, CDR2 FQGTGA. Trimming removed 1 base from V and 10 bases from J, with 14 bases in between. CDR3 nucleotide sequence: TGTGCCAGCAGCTTAAGAGGCAAGACGGGAGAGCAGTTCTTC. It translates to CASSLRGKTGEQFF.

This clonotype was counted between two and nine times. The CDR3 coding sequence is TGTGCCAGCAGCTCGCTCAAAGGATTCTCAAAAGACAATGAGCAGTTCTTC. Translated, it gives CASSSLKGFSKDNEQFF. The gene calls are TRBV7-9 and TRBJ2-1; D ambiguous. Germline values: CDR1 SEHNR, CDR2 FQNEAQ (reference sequence). V was cut by 4 bases and J by 5 bases, with 21 bases left in between. The CDR3 has 17 residues.

The chain combines TRBV3-1 with TRBJ2-1; 8 nucleotides match TRBD2. The germline CDR1 and CDR2 sequences are LGHDT and YNNKEL (reference sequence). This CDR3 has 15 residues. Trimming cost V 6 bases and J 7 bases; bases outside gene matches: 11. Here the CDR3 DNA reads TGTGCCAGCAGTTCCATAGCGGGATCGGGGAATGAGCAGTTCTTC. Its translation: CASSSIAGSGNEQFF.

This clonotype was seen many times. CDR3 coding DNA: TGTGCCAGCAGCCCTACAATGACAGGGCGCAATCAGCCCCAGCATTTT. It codes for CASSPTMTGRNQPQHF. The rearrangement joins TRBV12-3 or TRBV12-4 to TRBJ1-5, with 7 bases aligning to TRBD1. The CDR3 sequence is 16 residues long. V shed 6 bases and J 2 bases; nucleotides not matched to a gene: 10.

This clonotype was picked up many times. The chain links TRBV2 to TRBJ2-7; 7 bases align to TRBD1. V trimming: 6 bases; J trimming: 0 bases; junction bases outside the gene matches: 5. Germline V gene sequence: CDR1 SNHLY, CDR2 FYNNEI. The CDR3 extends over 14 amino acids. In DNA form, the CDR3 reads TGTGCCAGCAGACCGGGACAGATCTCCTACGAGCAGTACGTC. Translation: CASRPGQISYEQYV.

This clonotype was detected many times. This chain links TRBV12-3 or TRBV12-4 with TRBJ2-1; D gene unclear. Trimming pared 6 bases from V and 8 bases from J, leaving 17 bases between. This CDR3 has 14 amino acids. In nucleotides, the CDR3 is TGTGCCAGCAGCAGAGCCGGAGTATTGGATGAGCAGTTCTTC. Translated, it gives CASSRAGVLDEQFF.

The CDR3, as DNA: TGTGCCACCAGCAGAGATCATGGCACCGGGGAGCTGTTTTTT. Translation gives CATSRDHGTGELFF. The rearrangement joins TRBV15 to TRBJ2-2, with D uncertain. The V end lost 0 bases, the J end lost 4 bases, and 6 bases lay between the germline ends. This CDR3 has 14 residues. The germline gives CDR1 LNHNV, CDR2 YYDKDF (reference sequence).

The chain has TRBV7-7 and TRBJ2-1; 10 positions match TRBD2. The CDR3 extends over 19 amino acids. Germline V gene lookup returns CDR1 SSHAT and CDR2 FNYEAQ (reference sequence). V was pared by 1 base and J by 0 bases, with 9 bases of the junction left unmatched. The CDR3 coding sequence is TGTGCCAGCAGCTTAGTAGCTAGCGGGAGTTCGAGCTCCTACAATGAGCAGTTCTTC. It yields the protein CASSLVASGSSSSYNEQFF.

This clonotype was seen at least ten times. The V gene is TRBV20-1, the J gene TRBJ2-2, with TRBD1 matching 7 bases. J was trimmed by 4 bases and V by 5 bases; bases with no gene match: 4. Per germline, CDR1 DFQATT and CDR2 SNEGSKA (reference sequence). This CDR3 contains 13 residues. CDR3 nucleotides: TGCAGTGCTCACAGGGGATCCACCGGGGAGCTGTTTTTT. This sequence encodes CSAHRGSTGELFF.

In this sample, this clonotype turned up many times. This chain links TRBV29-1 with TRBJ1-2; 7 bases are a match to TRBD1. Looked up from germline, CDR1 is SQVTM and CDR2 is ANQGSEA. The CDR3 covers 14 residues. V was pared by 6 bases and J by 3 bases, with 10 bases of the junction left unmatched. CDR3 sequence: CSVENRGRDYGYTF. DNA for the CDR3: TGCAGCGTGGAAAACAGGGGTCGGGACTATGGCTACACCTTC.